The 28 T cell receptor beta chains reported below all come from one sample, sequenced in a study of shared clonotypes between healthy human individuals (dated by TCRdb to about 2020). The library was obtained by the immunoSEQ multiplex PCR assay. The clones in this table, taken by TCRdb from immuneACCESS, are in-frame only. Not every clone is retained; where verified, under half of the shortfall comes from an unresolved V gene, and the cause of the rest is unknown. The sample table shows 950,000 to 1,300,000 clones, and around 74% are seen once. The ten top clones hold about 1.5% of the sample. The sequenced sample consisted of memory CD4+ T cells sorted from blood. The cell subset or site tag for this specimen amounts to: CD45RA-negative fraction. The receptors were gathered from a man younger than 35 in good health.

The V and J genes are TRBV5-1 and TRBJ2-3; 13 bases line up with TRBD2. CDR3 length equals 16 residues. J lost 2 bases, V lost 4 bases, and 4 bases had no gene match. In germline, CDR1 is SGHRS, CDR2 YFSETQ. The CDR3 here is CASSDGTSGTTDTQYF. CDR3 coding DNA: TGCGCCAGCAGCGATGGGACTAGCGGGACCACAGATACGCAGTATTTT.

The chain is built from TRBV20-1 and TRBJ2-1, with a possible D match to TRBD2 (5 bases). Germline assignment: CDR1 DFQATT and CDR2 SNEGSKA (reference sequence). The ends were cut back, 5 bases at V and 8 bases at J, with 10 bases in the middle. This CDR3 comprises 11 residues. For the CDR3, the DNA is TGCAGTGCTTCTCTAGCATATGAGCAGTTCTTC. Translation gives CSASLAYEQFF.

The genes are TRBV4-2 and TRBJ2-1; 8 nucleotides match TRBD2. In germline, CDR1 is LGHNA, CDR2 YNFKEQ. There are 16 residues in the CDR3. V trimming: 2 bases; J trimming: 4 bases; junction bases outside the gene matches: 7. CDR3 amino acids: CASSQSSGGYYNEQFF. DNA for the CDR3: TGTGCCAGCAGCCAATCGAGCGGGGGATATTACAATGAGCAGTTCTTC.

In this sample, this clone turned up a few times. The J gene is TRBJ2-1, the V gene TRBV5-4; no clear D gene. The CDR3 is made up of 16 amino acids. V was cut by 0 bases and J by 4 bases, with 14 bases left in between. Germline lookup yields CDR1 SGHNT and CDR2 YYREEE (reference sequence). The CDR3 spells CASSLDGTSGYNEQFF. The CDR3 coding sequence is TGTGCCAGCAGCTTGGACGGCACTTCGGGTTACAATGAGCAGTTCTTC.

This chain joins TRBV5-1 and TRBJ2-2; D is undetermined. The CDR3 sequence is 12 residues long. V lost 5 bases and J 3 bases, leaving 5 bases between the germline ends. Germline V gene lookup returns CDR1 SGHRS and CDR2 YFSETQ. CDR3 DNA: TGCGCCAGCAGGGAGTACACCGGGGAGCTGTTTTTT. It is translated as CASREYTGELFF. Filled out from reference TRBV5-1 and TRBJ2-2, the complete variable domain reads KAGVTQTPRYLIKTRGQQVTLSCSPISGHRSVSWYQQTPGQGLQFLFEYFSETQRNKGNFPGRFSGRQFSNSRSEMNVSTLELGDSALYLCASREYTGELFFGEGSRLTVL.

This clone was found a few times. The V gene is TRBV9, the J gene TRBJ2-7; TRBD2 matches 11 bases. Germline CDR1 reads SGDLS; CDR2 reads YYNGEE. Trimming cost V 3 bases and J 6 bases; bases outside gene matches: 5. The CDR3 is made up of 14 amino acids. The CDR3 reads CASSASLAGGEQYF. The CDR3 nucleotides are TGTGCCAGCAGCGCGAGTCTAGCGGGAGGCGAGCAGTACTTC.

This clone was seen at least ten times. V usage is TRBV27 and J usage is TRBJ2-1, with 9 bases lining up with TRBD1. CDR3 length: 14 residues. Germline V gene sequence: CDR1 MNHEY, CDR2 SMNVEV (reference sequence). V was pared by 5 bases and J by 4 bases, with 3 bases of the junction left unmatched. The CDR3 loop reads CASSGQGKYNEQFF. The CDR3, as DNA: TGTGCCAGCAGTGGACAGGGGAAGTACAATGAGCAGTTCTTC.

The chain joins TRBV5-1 to TRBJ1-1; 10 bases are a match to TRBD1. This CDR3 is built from 14 residues. CDR1 is SGHRS and CDR2 is YFSETQ in the germline V gene. The trim removed 4 bases at V and 4 bases at J, leaving 4 bases unmatched. Written as DNA, the CDR3 is TGCGCCAGCAGCCCCGGGACAGGGGCCACTGAAGCTTTCTTT. The encoded protein is CASSPGTGATEAFF.

This clone was counted once. Other DNA sequences of this sample code for an identical CDR3. The genes are TRBV25-1 and TRBJ2-3, with 12 bases that match TRBD2. Germline CDR1 is MGHDK and CDR2 is SYGVNS. The CDR3 totals 16 residues. V lost 4 bases and J lost 0; bases outside the gene matches: 2. Here the CDR3 reads CASSAGTSGSTDTQYF. Here the CDR3 DNA reads TGTGCCAGCAGTGCCGGGACTAGCGGGAGCACAGATACGCAGTATTTT. Looking up the rest from reference TRBV25-1 and TRBJ2-3 gives the full variable domain: EADIYQTPRYLVIGTGKKITLECSQTMGHDKMYWYQQDPGMELHLIHYSYGVNSTEKGDLSSESTVSRIRTEHFPLTLESARPSHTSQYLCASSAGTSGSTDTQYFGPGTRLTVL.

This clone was seen more than once but under ten times. The chain carries TRBV10-1 and TRBJ2-7, with 12 bases lining up with TRBD2. V dropped 4 bases and J dropped 3; count of bases not matched to a gene: 4. The CDR3 is made up of 15 amino acids. Germline V gene data show CDR1 as WNHNN and CDR2 as SYGVQD (reference sequence). The CDR3 is CASSVTTSGSYEQYF. Written as DNA, the CDR3 is TGCGCCAGCAGTGTAACGACTAGCGGGAGCTACGAGCAGTACTTC.

This clone was counted only a few times. V and J are TRBV19 and TRBJ1-5; TRBD1 matches at 10 bases. CDR3 length equals 16 residues. Trimming removed 9 bases from V and 4 bases from J; junction bases left unmatched: 12. CDR1 and CDR2 from the germline V gene are LNHDA and SQIVND (reference sequence). CDR3 nucleotides: TGTGCCAGCGATAACCGGGGACAGGGGACAAATCAGCCCCAGCATTTT. Translated, it gives CASDNRGQGTNQPQHF. Complete variable domain (other parts from reference TRBV19 and TRBJ1-5): DGGITQSPKYLFRKEGQNVTLSCEQNLNHDAMYWYRQDPGQGLRLIYYSQIVNDFQKGDIAEGYSVSREKKESFPLTVTSAQKNPTAFYLCASDNRGQGTNQPQHFGDGTRLSIL.

The chain carries TRBV11-2 and TRBJ2-5; the match to TRBD2 covers 9 bases. Germline V gene lookup returns CDR1 SGHAT and CDR2 FQNNGV. This CDR3 comprises 14 residues. V shed 3 bases and J 5 bases; nucleotides not matched to a gene: 4. The CDR3 loop is CASSFGTSRETQYF. Here the CDR3 DNA reads TGTGCCAGCAGCTTCGGGACTAGCAGGGAGACCCAGTACTTC.

This clone has a single count. The genes are TRBV2 and TRBJ2-2; D might be TRBD1 (6 bases). Trimming shortened V by 5 bases and J by 2 bases, and 12 bases separated the two germline ends. From germline, CDR1 is SNHLY and CDR2 FYNNEI. The CDR3 length is 15 residues. CDR3 protein: CASSTDRFNTGELFF. DNA of the CDR3: TGTGCCAGCAGTACGGACAGATTCAACACCGGGGAGCTGTTTTTT.

This clone came up a few times. This chain joins TRBV11-2 and TRBJ1-1; D is undetermined. The germline V gene has CDR1 SGHAT and CDR2 FQNNGV. Trimming took off 1 base at V and 3 bases at J, with 6 bases between the two ends. The CDR3 is made up of 13 amino acids. The CDR3 loop reads CASSLAVYTEAFF. In DNA form, the CDR3 reads TGTGCCAGCAGCTTAGCAGTTTACACTGAAGCTTTCTTT.

The CDR3 sequence is CASSLDFRDTQYF. The DNA of the CDR3 is TGTGCCAGCAGCTTGGACTTTCGGGACACCCAGTACTTC. The chain joins TRBV5-8 to TRBJ2-5; D may match TRBD1 or TRBD2 (5 bases each). Germline CDR1 and CDR2: SGHTS and YDEGEE. The CDR3 sequence is 13 residues long. Between the trimmed V and J ends, which lost 0 bases and 8 bases, there was a span of 11 bases. The complete variable domain, with remaining parts taken from reference TRBV5-8 and TRBJ2-5, reads EAGVTQSPTHLIKTRGQQATLRCSPISGHTSVYWYQQALGLGLQFLLWYDEGEERNRGNFPPRFSGRQFPNYSSELNVNALELEDSALYLCASSLDFRDTQYFGPGTRLLVL.

As to this clone: A far bigger clonotype differs at one base, so this is likely a read error. Different DNA sequences within this sample yield the same CDR3. The chain uses TRBV5-1 and TRBJ1-2, with D possibly matching TRBD1 (5 bases). This CDR3 region has 14 residues. Germline V gene lookup returns CDR1 SGHRS and CDR2 YFSETQ. The CDR3 region is CASSGLTADYGYTF. The CDR3 DNA follows: TGCGCTAGCAGCGGATTGACAGCCGACTATGGCTACACCTTC.

The chain recombines TRBV18 with TRBJ1-5, with TRBD1 matching over 7 bases. This CDR3 spans 14 amino acids. Germline V lookup: CDR1 KGHSH, CDR2 LQKENI. V was clipped by 2 bases and J by 4 bases; unmatched bases: 2. This CDR3 is CASSPTGANQPQHF. In DNA form, the CDR3 reads TGTGCCAGCTCACCAACAGGGGCGAATCAGCCCCAGCATTTT.

The J gene is TRBJ1-1, the V gene TRBV11-3; no reliable D call. Germline values: CDR1 SGHNT, CDR2 YENEEA. The CDR3 totals 15 residues. Trimming removed 2 bases from V and 6 bases from J, with 16 bases in between. In DNA, the CDR3 is TGTGCCAGCAGCTTAACGGGCTCGAGACCGCCTGAAGCTTTCTTT. This encodes CASSLTGSRPPEAFF.

The chain combines TRBV19 with TRBJ2-2; no firm D call. V lost 3 bases to trimming and J lost 7 bases, with 9 bases between them. Germline assignment: CDR1 LNHDA and CDR2 SQIVND (reference sequence). The CDR3 is 13 residues long. CDR3 residues: CASSILVGGELFF. CDR3 coding DNA: TGTGCCAGTAGTATTCTGGTCGGCGGGGAGCTGTTTTTT.

The chain joins TRBV5-4 to TRBJ1-3; tentative D call: TRBD1 (5 bases). Germline V gives CDR1 SGHNT, CDR2 YYREEE (reference sequence). V dropped 4 bases and J dropped 0 bases, with 17 bases sitting between them. This CDR3 has 17 residues. CDR3 in DNA: TGTGCCAGCAGCCAAATGGGACGCCAGAGCTCTGGAAACACCATATATTTT. Protein: CASSQMGRQSSGNTIYF.

The rearrangement joins TRBV7-9 to TRBJ2-1, with D perhaps matching TRBD2 (6 bases). Trimming left V 1 base short and J 5 bases short, with 21 bases between. The germline CDR1 and CDR2 sequences are SEHNR and FQNEAQ (reference sequence). The CDR3 contains 18 residues. The CDR3 sequence is CASSLVGFGRRQHNEQFF. CDR3 in DNA: TGTGCCAGCAGCTTAGTTGGGTTCGGGAGACGGCAACACAATGAGCAGTTCTTC.

This chain links TRBV9 with TRBJ2-5, with D possibly TRBD2 on 6 matching bases. The CDR3 covers 13 residues. V was cut by 3 bases and J by 5 bases, with 11 bases left in between. The germline V gene encodes CDR1 SGDLS and CDR2 YYNGEE. CDR3 residues: CASSATSLETQYF. CDR3 nucleotide sequence: TGTGCCAGCAGCGCGACTAGTCTGGAGACCCAGTACTTC.

The chain has TRBV30 and TRBJ1-5; D is unresolved. The germline V gene has CDR1 GTSNPN and CDR2 SVGIG (reference sequence). The CDR3 sequence is 13 residues long. V lost 0 bases and J lost 7, with 10 bases in between. The CDR3 loop reads CAWSVEALQPQHF. Written as DNA, the CDR3 is TGTGCCTGGAGTGTAGAGGCTCTCCAGCCCCAGCATTTT.

The CDR3 reads CASSHGTGSGAFF. For the CDR3, the DNA is TGTGCCAGCAGCCATGGGACAGGAAGTGGAGCTTTCTTT. V is TRBV7-9 and J is TRBJ1-1; 8 nucleotides line up with TRBD1. The CDR3 totals 13 residues. CDR1 SEHNR and CDR2 FQNEAQ come from the germline V gene (reference sequence). Trimming at V came to 5 bases and at J to 10 bases, leaving 9 bases not matched to a gene.

The chain employs TRBV7-8 and TRBJ2-7; D might be TRBD2 (5 bases). The CDR3 extends over 14 amino acids. The germline gives CDR1 SGHVS, CDR2 FQNEAQ. Trimming removed 4 bases at V and 6 bases at J, with 16 bases between. CDR3: CASSSGKILSEQYF. The CDR3 DNA reads TGTGCCAGCAGCTCGGGAAAAATTCTATCCGAGCAGTACTTC.

The gene calls are TRBV15 and TRBJ2-5, with unresolved D. The CDR3 spans 13 residues. With 0 bases removed from V and 3 bases from J, the gap between germline ends came to 5 bases. Germline V lookup: CDR1 LNHNV, CDR2 YYDKDF (reference sequence). DNA of the CDR3: TGTGCCACCAGCAGAGAACCTAAAGAGACCCAGTACTTC. Its protein is CATSREPKETQYF.

With regard to this clone: The sample has other DNA sequences that encode this CDR3 too. The genes are TRBV2 and TRBJ2-7; D gene unclear. The CDR3 spans 11 residues. Trimming removed 3 bases at V and 3 bases at J, with 3 bases between. Germline CDR1 SNHLY, CDR2 FYNNEI. In nucleotides, the CDR3 is TGTGCCAGCAGTGACGGCTACGAGCAGTACTTC. Amino acid sequence: CASSDGYEQYF.

The chain links TRBV28 to TRBJ2-5, with D possibly TRBD2 on 5 matching bases. This CDR3 region has 13 residues. Trimming removed 6 bases from V and 3 bases from J, with 11 bases in between. CDR1 MDHEN and CDR2 SYDVKM come from the germline V gene. CDR3 region: CASSLRAEETQYF. CDR3 coding DNA: TGTGCCAGCAGCCTCCGAGCGGAAGAGACCCAGTACTTC.